This T cell receptor beta chain was recorded in a study of cytomegalovirus exposure and HLA in healthy donors. Study-level information: Approximately 80 million unique TCRs, all from HLA-typed donors, were included in an early release of the data. Findings and limits, study-wide: Because they were indistinguishable, some V segments, including TRBV6-2 and TRBV6-3, were excluded. TCR beta chain V- and J-gene trimming was linked, in a later analysis, to a missense variant in DCLRE1C.

Worth noting for this clone: Its antigen is undetermined.

V gave up 8 bases and J gave up 7 bases; unmatched junction bases: 15. This CDR3 has 17 amino acids. CDR1 is WNHNN, CDR2 SYGVQD, per germline (reference sequence). PCR used 60 Vbeta primers and 13 Jbeta primers. Libraries were prepared by immunoSEQ multiplex PCR; TCRdb keeps only in-frame clonotypes and omits some of them. The sample yields over 120,000 clones, over 70% seen once. The clonotype originates from a man aged 35 to 55 in good health and CMV-seronegative. Sequenced: PBMCs. This chain links TRBV10-1 with TRBJ2-7; the match to TRBD2 covers 15 bases. CDR3 sequence: CASSGTSGGRGAGEQYF. DNA for the CDR3: TGCGCCAGCTCCGGGACTAGCGGGGGGCGCGGCGCGGGAGAGCAGTACTTC.